This T cell receptor (beta chain) was sequenced for a study of blood T cells in healthy people across ages. General study results and limits: Unsorted PBMC material precluded a definitive naive versus antigen-experienced comparison.

Note on this clonotype: As yet, its antigen is unknown.

Germline V CDR1 and CDR2: MDHEN, SYDVKM. CDR3 length equals 14 residues. Through a sample-barcoded 5' primer and a J-beta primer mix, a second PCR was run for roughly 6 to 12 cycles. A single record per CDR3 protein comes from TCRdb applying MiXCR to the 5' RACE reads. The sample has fewer than 800,000 distinct CDR3 sequences, 32% seen once. The genes are TRBV28 and TRBJ2-5; 7 bases align to TRBD1. The DNA end is more similar to TRBJ2-7, so the J call may be wrong. The TCR originated in a woman older than 75 in good health. The sample comprised blood. This CDR3 reads CASSPPGQEVEQYF. DNA of the CDR3: TGTGCCAGCAGTCCCCCCGGACAGGAGGTCGAGCAGTACTTC.